The 22 T cell receptor beta chains reported below all come from one sample, sequenced in a study of cytomegalovirus exposure and HLA in healthy donors. The protocol was immunoSEQ multiplex PCR, while the TCRdb copy is restricted to in-frame clones and leaves out a portion. The sample has more than 70,000 clones, 94% seen once. Sequencing input: PBMCs. The receptors stem from a woman younger than 30 in good health and CMV-seronegative.

The V and J genes are TRBV12-5 and TRBJ2-1; 9 bases line up with TRBD2. The V gene's germline CDR1 is LGHNT and CDR2 FRNRAP. This CDR3 region has 14 residues. V shed 6 bases and J 8 bases; nucleotides not matched to a gene: 8. CDR3 sequence: CASGSSGNGDEQFF. CDR3 DNA sequence: TGTGCTAGTGGGTCTAGCGGGAACGGCGATGAGCAGTTCTTC.

The sample holds one count of this clone. J is TRBJ1-2 and V is TRBV9, with 7 bases matching TRBD1. Germline V gives CDR1 SGDLS, CDR2 YYNGEE. Trimming at V came to 2 bases and at J to 0 bases, leaving 7 bases not matched to a gene. The CDR3 runs 16 residues. The CDR3 nucleotides read TGTGCCAGCAGCGTCGACAGGGAGAGTGCTAACTATGGCTACACCTTC. Amino acid sequence: CASSVDRESANYGYTF.

The rearrangement uses TRBV6-4 and TRBJ2-3; 7 nucleotides match TRBD1. After removal of 4 bases from V and 0 bases from J, the junction contained 4 bases not matched to a gene. Germline V gene lookup returns CDR1 MRHNA and CDR2 SNTAGT. The CDR3 spans 15 residues. CDR3 DNA sequence: TGTGCCAGCAGTGCCGGGACAGCTAGCACAGATACGCAGTATTTT. It translates to CASSAGTASTDTQYF.

The chain recombines TRBV6-6 with TRBJ2-7, with 7 nucleotides matching TRBD2. Germline CDR1 reads MNHNY; CDR2 reads SVGAGI (reference sequence). CDR3 length: 15 residues. V was clipped by 2 bases and J by 1 base; unmatched bases: 5. The CDR3: CASSYLLAESYEQYF. Here the CDR3 DNA reads TGTGCCAGCAGTTACCTCCTAGCGGAGTCCTACGAGCAGTACTTC.

This clone was found once. The gene calls are TRBV27 and TRBJ2-1, with D possibly being TRBD2 (7 bases). CDR1 is MNHEY, CDR2 SMNVEV, per germline (reference sequence). The CDR3 contains 15 residues. The ends were cut back, 2 bases at V and 5 bases at J, with 13 bases in the middle. The CDR3 nucleotides read TGTGCCAGCAGTTTAAGGGGGGGCGGCGACAATGAGCAGTTCTTC. Protein sequence: CASSLRGGGDNEQFF.

The chain uses TRBV7-8 and TRBJ1-1, with a weak D call TRBD1 (5 bases). CDR3 length: 17 residues. V was shortened by 2 bases and J by 0 bases, with 16 bases between the two germline ends. Germline V gives CDR1 SGHVS, CDR2 FQNEAQ. The CDR3 DNA reads TGTGCCAGCAGCTTATTTACCCTGGGGGGGATGAACACTGAAGCTTTCTTT. This sequence encodes CASSLFTLGGMNTEAFF. Variable domain in full (rest from reference TRBV7-8 and TRBJ1-1): GAGVSQSPRYKVAKRGQDVALRCDPISGHVSLFWYQQALGQGPEFLTYFQNEAQLDKSGLPSDRFFAERPEGSVSTLKIQRTQQEDSAVYLCASSLFTLGGMNTEAFFGQGTRLTVV.

This clone was seen only once. This chain uses TRBV19 with TRBJ2-5; D remains unclear. Trimming pared 2 bases from V and 5 bases from J, leaving 3 bases between. The CDR3 has 11 residues. Germline V gives CDR1 LNHDA, CDR2 SQIVND (reference sequence). CDR3 protein: CASSILETQYF. CDR3 bases: TGTGCCAGTAGTATACTCGAGACCCAGTACTTC.

This chain connects TRBV9 to TRBJ2-1; 9 nucleotides line up with TRBD2. The CDR3 runs to 17 residues. Losses at the gene ends were 0 bases for V and 0 bases for J; bases not matched to a gene: 4. Germline CDR1 and CDR2: SGDLS and YYNGEE. CDR3 nucleotide sequence: TGTGCCAGCAGCGTAGACAATAGCGGGAGCTCCTACAATGAGCAGTTCTTC. Amino acid sequence: CASSVDNSGSSYNEQFF.

The chain has TRBV29-1 and TRBJ1-1, with D perhaps matching TRBD1 (5 bases). Trimming left V 5 bases short and J 1 base short, with 8 bases between. This CDR3 spans 12 amino acids. CDR1 SQVTM and CDR2 ANQGSEA come from the germline V gene. This CDR3 reads CSVPTGNTEAFF. The CDR3 DNA sequence: TGCAGCGTTCCTACAGGGAACACTGAAGCTTTCTTT.

The chain employs TRBV5-4 and TRBJ2-1; weak D call: TRBD2 (5 bases). The CDR3 is 15 amino acids. V was trimmed by 0 bases and J by 2 bases, leaving 9 bases between them. Germline loops: CDR1 SGHNT, CDR2 YYREEE (reference sequence). In DNA form, the CDR3 reads TGTGCCAGCAGCTTGGGGGGAGACGCCTACAATGAGCAGTTCTTC. Translating gives CASSLGGDAYNEQFF.

J is TRBJ2-6 and V is TRBV7-3, with D unclear. The CDR3 consists of 15 residues. Germline CDR1 SGHTA, CDR2 FQGTGA. V shed 3 bases and J shed 1 base, with 7 bases lying between them. The CDR3 coding sequence is TGTGCCAGCAGCTTCCCCGGGTCTGGGGCCAACGTCCTGACTTTC. This encodes CASSFPGSGANVLTF.

This chain joins TRBV6-4 and TRBJ2-3; 9 nucleotides line up with TRBD2. The CDR3 runs to 15 residues. The germline V gene encodes CDR1 MRHNA and CDR2 SNTAGT. The V segment lost 5 bases and the J segment 3 bases; nucleotides outside the gene matches: 6. The DNA for the CDR3 is TGTGCCAGCAGTACAGAGAGCGGGGGGACAGATACGCAGTATTTT. Translated: CASSTESGGTDTQYF.

The chain links TRBV6-1 to TRBJ2-1, with 11 positions matching TRBD2. The CDR3 is 17 amino acids. Losses at the gene ends were 3 bases for V and 7 bases for J; bases not matched to a gene: 11. Germline assignment: CDR1 MNHNS and CDR2 SASEGT. CDR3 amino acids: CASSEIVLAGDLNEQFF. In DNA form, the CDR3 reads TGTGCCAGCAGTGAGATAGTACTAGCGGGAGACCTTAATGAGCAGTTCTTC.

The table lists this clone with a count of one. This rearrangement joins TRBV6-1 to TRBJ1-1, with 7 bases matching TRBD1. Trimming at V came to 3 bases and at J to 6 bases, leaving 4 bases not matched to a gene. CDR1 is MNHNS and CDR2 is SASEGT in the germline V gene. This CDR3 is 13 amino acids long. This CDR3 reads CASSDIGGAEAFF. The CDR3 bases are TGTGCCAGCAGTGATATAGGGGGCGCTGAAGCTTTCTTT.

The DNA for the CDR3 is TGTGCCAGCAGCCAAGATAACTTAAGCAATCAGCCCCAGCATTTT. Protein product: CASSQDNLSNQPQHF. This chain uses TRBV4-2 with TRBJ1-5; D uncertain. Trimming took 0 bases from V and 1 from J, leaving 7 bases between them. CDR3 length: 15 amino acids. CDR1 LGHNA and CDR2 YNFKEQ come from the germline V gene.

V gene TRBV15 combines with J gene TRBJ1-6, with 9 bases lining up with TRBD1. Germline CDR1 LNHNV, CDR2 YYDKDF (reference sequence). V lost 2 bases to trimming and J lost 7 bases; unmatched junction nucleotides: 6. The CDR3 has 16 amino acids. The CDR3 bases are TGTGCCACCAGCAGAACGGACAGGGGAAGAAATTCACCCCTCCACTTT. Protein sequence: CATSRTDRGRNSPLHF.

The chain is built from TRBV18 and TRBJ2-5; no definite D call. This CDR3 has 11 amino acids. Trimming left V 6 bases short and J 3 bases short, with 5 bases between. CDR1 and CDR2 (germline): KGHSH, LQKENI. The CDR3 sequence: CASSGEETQYF. The CDR3 nucleotides are TGTGCCAGCTCGGGCGAAGAGACCCAGTACTTC.

Written as DNA, the CDR3 is TGTGCCAGCAGTGACTTGGGCCGGGACTTATACAATGAGCAGTTCTTC. Translated, it gives CASSDLGRDLYNEQFF. The chain carries TRBV6-1 and TRBJ2-1, with a weak D call TRBD2 (6 bases). V was shortened by 3 bases and J by 4 bases, with 16 bases between the two germline ends. Germline V CDR1 and CDR2: MNHNS, SASEGT. The CDR3 is made up of 16 amino acids.

The chain couples TRBV11-2 to TRBJ1-5, with D possibly being TRBD1 (6 bases). Germline V CDR1 and CDR2: SGHAT, FQNNGV. The V gene lost 3 bases and the J gene lost 2 bases, with 11 bases spanning the gap. This CDR3 is 15 amino acids long. CDR3 in amino acids: CASSLGAGGNQPQHF. CDR3 DNA: TGTGCCAGCAGCTTGGGGGCCGGGGGCAATCAGCCCCAGCATTTT.

This sequence joins TRBV29-1 and TRBJ2-3; TRBD2 aligns across 12 bases. The germline V gene has CDR1 SQVTM and CDR2 ANQGSEA. Losses at the gene ends were 5 bases for V and 2 bases for J; bases not matched to a gene: 5. The CDR3 spans 15 residues. CDR3 DNA sequence: TGCAGCGTTACCGGGACTAGCGGGTTCACAGATACGCAGTATTTT. Protein: CSVTGTSGFTDTQYF.

The chain recombines TRBV13 with TRBJ2-7; TRBD2 aligns across 11 bases. CDR3 length: 14 residues. J was trimmed by 5 bases and V by 7 bases; bases with no gene match: 7. Germline V gene data show CDR1 as PRHDT and CDR2 as FYEKMQ (reference sequence). CDR3 DNA sequence: TGTGCCAGCACACTAGCGGGAGTCCTTGACGAGCAGTACTTC. Protein sequence: CASTLAGVLDEQYF.

This clone has just a few counts. The chain couples TRBV6-1 to TRBJ2-5; 9 bases are a match to TRBD2. The V gene end was trimmed by 2 bases and the J gene end by 1 base; junction bases not matched to a gene: 2. The CDR3 consists of 15 residues. Germline V gives CDR1 MNHNS, CDR2 SASEGT. The CDR3 loop reads CASSESGGSQETQYF. CDR3 DNA: TGTGCCAGCAGTGAAAGCGGGGGGTCCCAAGAGACCCAGTACTTC.